Sequencing of this T cell receptor beta chain was carried out in a study of T cell responses to AZD1222 COVID-19 vaccine. The study, taken as a whole, reports: Reportedly, close to half of spike-specific TCRs are directed against unmutated variant regions. Clonal diversity may have been underestimated in mostly white British donors. At 160-218 and 743-854, vaccine-associated CD4 TCRs were dominant, and they spanned spike. The study found Spike-specific TCR breadth and depth rose after two AZD1222 doses.

Details on this clone: Its specificity is not known.

There are 17 residues in the CDR3. Germline-derived CDR1 and CDR2 are GTSNPN and SVGIG (reference sequence). V lost 0 bases to trimming and J lost 1 base, with 18 bases between them. TCRdb keeps only in-frame clones here, not all; method: immunoSEQ multiplex PCR. The data show 180,000 or so clones, roughly 93% seen once. The chain is built from TRBV30 and TRBJ1-1; D is perhaps TRBD1 (6 bases). This clonotype originated in an adult who received the MenACWY meningococcal vaccine as a control. Sample: peripheral blood, taken 28 days after the second dose of the MenACWY control vaccine. Here the CDR3 DNA reads TGTGCCTGGAGTGTCCGTCTCACAGGGCAGAGGAACACTGAAGCTTTCTTT. Its protein is CAWSVRLTGQRNTEAFF. Full variable domain (rest looked up from reference TRBV30 and TRBJ1-1): SQTIHQWPATLVQPVGSPLSLECTVEGTSNPNLYWYRQAAGRGLQLLFYSVGIGQISSEVPQNLSASRPQDRQFILSSKKLLLSDSGFYLCAWSVRLTGQRNTEAFFGQGTRLTVV.